This T cell receptor beta chain was captured in a study of cytomegalovirus exposure and HLA in healthy donors. About the research overall: An early release of data contained some 80 million unique TCRs, which came from HLA-typed donors.

V was trimmed by 2 bases and J by 5 bases, leaving 12 bases between them. The CDR3 has 14 amino acids. CDR1 and CDR2 (germline): KGHSH, LQKENI. The primer mix had 60 Vbeta and 13 Jbeta primers. Sequenced by immunoSEQ multiplex PCR; TCRdb stores in-frame clones only, minus some. Of some 160,000 clones listed, around a tenth are singletons. Sequencing used PBMCs. This TCR was recovered from a male donor in good health and CMV-seronegative. V and J are TRBV18 and TRBJ2-5; D gene uncertain. CDR3 region: CASSPVASLETQYF. CDR3 DNA sequence: TGTGCCAGCTCACCAGTGGCCTCTTTGGAGACCCAGTACTTC.